Each of the 16 T cell receptor beta chains below was sequenced from the same sample in a study of chronic HIV infection and antiretroviral therapy. TCRdb analysed the 5' RACE reads with MiXCR anew, one entry per CDR3 protein. The table lists more than 40,000 distinct CDR3 sequences, about 20% of them singletons. Sequencing was carried out using peripheral blood. These receptors were collected from an adult who had HIV and had not received antiretroviral therapy, or was an uninfected healthy control (not recorded which).

At least ten counts were recorded for this clonotype. The chain combines TRBV28 with TRBJ1-6, with D uncertain. The CDR3 totals 12 residues. Germline values: CDR1 MDHEN, CDR2 SYDVKM. V lost 5 bases and J 10 bases, leaving 9 bases between the germline ends. The CDR3 reads CASSGLFSPLHF. CDR3 sequence (DNA): TGTGCCAGCAGTGGACTCTTCTCACCCCTCCACTTT.

This clonotype showed up just a few times. The chain has TRBV28 and TRBJ1-4, with 8 bases identical to TRBD1. The CDR3 totals 16 residues. From germline, CDR1 is MDHEN and CDR2 SYDVKM. Trimming removed 5 bases from V and 0 bases from J; junction bases left unmatched: 5. CDR3 bases: TGTGCCAGCAGTACAGGGGGTTTTGCAACTAATGAAAAACTGTTTTTT. Residues: CASSTGGFATNEKLFF.

The chain is built from TRBV20-1 and TRBJ1-2; D unresolved. Germline V gives CDR1 DFQATT, CDR2 SNEGSKA (reference sequence). This CDR3 has 10 amino acids. The V gene lost 6 bases and the J gene lost 8 bases, with 10 bases spanning the gap. CDR3 coding DNA: TGCAGTGCCCCACCCCGAGGCTACACCTTC. This codes for CSAPPRGYTF.

The chain has TRBV7-8 and TRBJ1-2; D is ambiguous. Trimming removed 1 base at V and 0 bases at J, with 12 bases between. This CDR3 region has 16 residues. Looked up from germline, CDR1 is SGHVS and CDR2 is FQNEAQ. The CDR3 is CASSLGRTAPNYGYTF. The DNA of the CDR3 is TGTGCCAGCAGCTTAGGTCGTACAGCCCCTAACTATGGCTACACCTTC.

The table lists this clonotype with a few counts. This chain connects TRBV2 to TRBJ1-5; no firm D call. The CDR3 runs 12 residues. Germline V lookup: CDR1 SNHLY, CDR2 FYNNEI. V lost 1 base to trimming and J lost 6 bases, with 4 bases between them. The CDR3 sequence is CASSEDSQPQHF. The CDR3 DNA sequence: TGTGCCAGCAGTGAAGATAGTCAGCCCCAGCATTTT.

The V and J genes are TRBV24-1 and TRBJ2-1; D may be TRBD2 (6 bases). This CDR3 is 16 amino acids long. Germline CDR1 is KGHDR and CDR2 is SFDVKD. V was cut by 4 bases and J by 8 bases, with 20 bases left in between. The CDR3 protein is CATSDPAGKERDEQFF. The CDR3, as DNA: TGTGCCACCAGTGACCCCGCTGGGAAGGAGCGGGATGAGCAGTTCTTC.

The V call is TRBV12-3 or TRBV12-4, the J call TRBJ1-2; tentative D call: TRBD1 (5 bases). V was pared by 6 bases and J by 8 bases, with 19 bases between. This CDR3 is built from 14 residues. CDR3 bases: TGTGCCAGCAGCTTAAAGACAGTCACGGGGGGCTACACCTTC. This encodes CASSLKTVTGGYTF.

This sequence joins TRBV7-8 and TRBJ2-5, with D tentatively TRBD1 (6 bases). Trimming took off 10 bases at V and 7 bases at J, with 13 bases between the two ends. The germline V gene has CDR1 SGHVS and CDR2 FQNEAQ. The CDR3 runs to 11 residues. Here the CDR3 DNA reads TGTGCCACCAGGGGTTCGGGGACCCAGTACTTC. It translates to CATRGSGTQYF.

The V gene is TRBV5-6, the J gene TRBJ1-5; possibly TRBD1 for D (5 bases). V lost 2 bases and J 2 bases, leaving 11 bases between the germline ends. Germline loops: CDR1 SGHDT, CDR2 YYEEEE. The CDR3 contains 15 residues. CDR3 amino acids: CASSFQGIGNQPQHF. The CDR3, as DNA: TGTGCCAGCAGCTTCCAGGGAATAGGCAATCAGCCCCAGCATTTT.

The CDR3 bases are TGTGCCAGCAGCTTCCCCGGGACAGAGAAGTACTTC. Protein sequence: CASSFPGTEKYF. The chain employs TRBV7-3 and TRBJ2-7; 7 bases map to TRBD1. The trim removed 3 bases at V and 11 bases at J, leaving 7 bases unmatched. CDR1 is SGHTA and CDR2 is FQGTGA in the germline V gene. This CDR3 comprises 12 residues.

The rearrangement links TRBV7-8 to TRBJ2-1, with D hard to call. The CDR3 covers 11 residues. Trimming shortened V by 2 bases and J by 15 bases, and 11 bases separated the two germline ends. The V gene's germline CDR1 is SGHVS and CDR2 FQNEAQ. The CDR3 DNA sequence: TGTGCCAGCAGCTTATCAGGCCCCGCGTTCTTC. It encodes CASSLSGPAFF. The full variable domain, its missing parts supplied by reference TRBV7-8 and TRBJ2-1, is GAGVSQSPRYKVAKRGQDVALRCDPISGHVSLFWYQQALGQGPEFLTYFQNEAQLDKSGLPSDRFFAERPEGSVSTLKIQRTQQEDSAVYLCASSLSGPAFFGPGTRLTVL.

This clonotype was seen only a few times. V is TRBV28 and J is TRBJ2-7; D assignment may be TRBD1 or TRBD2 (5 bases each). The V end lost 6 bases, the J end lost 0 bases, and 18 bases lay between the germline ends. CDR1 is MDHEN, CDR2 SYDVKM, per germline. The CDR3 is 16 residues long. The CDR3 reads CASRLKSGRISYEQYF. CDR3 coding DNA: TGTGCCAGCAGACTCAAATCGGGACGGATCTCCTACGAGCAGTACTTC.

This clonotype was detected a few times. The chain has TRBV28 and TRBJ1-1; tentative D call: TRBD1 (5 bases). This CDR3 comprises 13 residues. The germline V gene has CDR1 MDHEN and CDR2 SYDVKM. V lost 4 bases, J lost 3 bases, and 9 bases lay in between. The CDR3 DNA reads as TGTGCCAGCAGTTCCCCAGGGTACACTGAAGCTTTCTTT. Protein sequence: CASSSPGYTEAFF.

This clonotype was seen more than once but under ten times. J is TRBJ1-2 and V is TRBV20-1; 11 nucleotides match TRBD1. The germline V gene encodes CDR1 DFQATT and CDR2 SNEGSKA (reference sequence). The CDR3 has 15 amino acids. Trimming at V came to 5 bases and at J to 8 bases, leaving 13 bases not matched to a gene. The CDR3 region is CSAGVPGTGGKGYTF. As DNA, the CDR3 is TGCAGTGCTGGGGTCCCCGGGACAGGGGGAAAAGGCTACACCTTC.

This clonotype was seen a few times. V usage is TRBV4-1 and J usage is TRBJ2-7; D is possibly TRBD1 (5 bases). V lost 0 bases and J 3 bases, leaving 15 bases between the germline ends. Germline lookup yields CDR1 MGHRA and CDR2 YSYEKL. The CDR3 runs to 16 residues. CDR3 region: CASSQELGARSYEQYF. CDR3 nucleotide sequence: TGCGCCAGCAGCCAAGAGCTAGGGGCGAGGAGCTACGAGCAGTACTTC.

This clonotype was counted ten times or more. The chain combines TRBV29-1 with TRBJ1-1, with no clear D. Germline CDR1 and CDR2: SQVTM and ANQGSEA. The CDR3 consists of 11 residues. V was clipped by 4 bases and J by 4 bases, with 7 bases between them. CDR3 sequence reads: CSVAQATEAFF. For the CDR3, the DNA is TGCAGCGTTGCTCAGGCCACTGAAGCTTTCTTT.